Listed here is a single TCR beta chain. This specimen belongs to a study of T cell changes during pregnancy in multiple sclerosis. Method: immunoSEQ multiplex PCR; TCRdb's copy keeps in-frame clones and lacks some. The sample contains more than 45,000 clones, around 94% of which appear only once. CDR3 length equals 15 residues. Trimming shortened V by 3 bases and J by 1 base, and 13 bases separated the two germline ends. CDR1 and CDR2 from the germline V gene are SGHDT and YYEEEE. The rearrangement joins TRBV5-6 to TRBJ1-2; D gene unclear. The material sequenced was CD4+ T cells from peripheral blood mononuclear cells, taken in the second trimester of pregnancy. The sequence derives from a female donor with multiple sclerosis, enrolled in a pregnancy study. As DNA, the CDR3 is TGTGCCAGCAGCTACAACCCCAGAAGTAACTATGGCTACACCTTC. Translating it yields CASSYNPRSNYGYTF.